Included here is one TCR beta chain sequence, with context. TCRdb recomputed calls from the RT-PCR reads with MiXCR, one row per CDR3 protein. The sample has approximately 700,000 distinct CDR3 sequences, approximately 15% seen once. These data belong to a study of response to subunit inactivated influenza vaccine. CDR1 and CDR2 (germline): LNHDA, SQIVND (reference sequence). V shed 3 bases, J shed 0 bases, and the junction held 7 bases outside the gene matches. CDR3 length equals 17 residues. The material sequenced was PBMCs from blood, taken approximately 12 days after vaccination. V gene TRBV19 combines with J gene TRBJ1-5, with 8 bases matching TRBD1. The clonotype was recovered from a man aged 50 or older who received an inactivated influenza vaccine. This chain's CDR3 is CASSMRDRTISNQPQHF. The CDR3, as DNA: TGTGCCAGTAGTATGAGGGACAGGACAATTAGCAATCAGCCCCAGCATTTT.